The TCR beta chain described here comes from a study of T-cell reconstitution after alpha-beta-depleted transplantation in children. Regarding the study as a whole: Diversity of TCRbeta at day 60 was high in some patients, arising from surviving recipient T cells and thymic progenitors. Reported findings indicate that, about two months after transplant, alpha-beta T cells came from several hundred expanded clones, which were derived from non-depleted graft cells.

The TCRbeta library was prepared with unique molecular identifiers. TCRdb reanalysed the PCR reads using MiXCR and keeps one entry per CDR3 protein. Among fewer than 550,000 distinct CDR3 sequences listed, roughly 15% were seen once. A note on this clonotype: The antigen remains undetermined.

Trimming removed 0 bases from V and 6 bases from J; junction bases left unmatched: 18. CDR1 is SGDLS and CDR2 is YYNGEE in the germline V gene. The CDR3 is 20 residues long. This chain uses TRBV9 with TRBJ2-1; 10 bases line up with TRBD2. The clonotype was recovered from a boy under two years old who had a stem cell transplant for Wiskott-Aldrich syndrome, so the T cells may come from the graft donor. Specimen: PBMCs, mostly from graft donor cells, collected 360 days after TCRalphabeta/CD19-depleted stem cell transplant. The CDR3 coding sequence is TGTGCCAGCAGCGTAGTGTACGAGGGTAGCGGGAGGTATTTTCGCAATGAGCAGTTCTTC. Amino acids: CASSVVYEGSGRYFRNEQFF. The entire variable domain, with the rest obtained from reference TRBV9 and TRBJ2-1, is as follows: DSGVTQTPKHLITATGQRVTLRCSPRSGDLSVYWYQQSLDQGLQFLIQYYNGEERAKGNILERFSAQQFPDLHSELNLSSLELGDSALYFCASSVVYEGSGRYFRNEQFFGPGTRLTVL.